Following are 24 T cell receptor beta chains from one sample sequenced in a study of PD-1 blockade in classical Hodgkin lymphoma. Each of the patients experienced relapse following autologous stem cell transplantation, and their brentuximab vedotin exposure differed. Profiled with immunoSEQ multiplex PCR; TCRdb holds only in-frame clones, not every one. The sample has roughly 7,000 clones, just under 85% seen once. The sequencing here drew on peripheral blood mononuclear cells (PBMCs), taken at baseline. Receptors originate from a human donor with classical Hodgkin lymphoma.

The rearrangement uses TRBV21-1 and TRBJ1-5. TRBV21-1 is a documented pseudogene. CDR3 length: 17 residues. CDR3 region: CASSKGVEGGCNQPQHF. The CDR3 DNA is TGTGCCAGCAGCAAAGGCGTTGAGGGGGGGTGCAATCAGCCCCAGCATTTT.

The chain carries TRBV28 and TRBJ2-5, with 13 positions matching TRBD2. V was pared by 6 bases and J by 5 bases, with 15 bases of the junction left unmatched. Germline V gene lookup returns CDR1 MDHEN and CDR2 SYDVKM. The CDR3 contains 18 residues. The CDR3 loop is CASRGGGTSGTVGETQYF. In DNA form, the CDR3 reads TGTGCCAGCAGGGGTGGCGGGACTAGCGGGACTGTGGGGGAGACCCAGTACTTC.

This clone was recorded once. The chain recombines TRBV7-9 with TRBJ1-2, with 7 bases identical to TRBD1. The V and J ends lost 5 bases and 8 bases, in that order; junction bases with no gene match: 14. The germline V gene encodes CDR1 SEHNR and CDR2 FQNEAQ (reference sequence). The CDR3 is 15 residues long. DNA for the CDR3: TGTGCCAGCAGCACTCGGACAGGTTCCAATGGGGGCTACACCTTC. Its protein is CASSTRTGSNGGYTF.

The chain joins TRBV19 to TRBJ2-6, with D maybe TRBD2 (6 bases). The CDR3 totals 18 residues. V was clipped by 4 bases and J by 0 bases, with 16 bases between them. Per the germline V gene, CDR1 is LNHDA and CDR2 is SQIVND (reference sequence). Here the CDR3 DNA reads TGTGCCAGTAGTAATATGCGGGGCCCTCACTCTGGGGCCAACGTCCTGACTTTC. It encodes CASSNMRGPHSGANVLTF. Variable domain in full (rest from reference TRBV19 and TRBJ2-6): DGGITQSPKYLFRKEGQNVTLSCEQNLNHDAMYWYRQDPGQGLRLIYYSQIVNDFQKGDIAEGYSVSREKKESFPLTVTSAQKNPTAFYLCASSNMRGPHSGANVLTFGAGSRLTVL.

This clone was recorded only once. The gene calls are TRBV5-4 and TRBJ2-7; the match to TRBD2 covers 9 bases. V was clipped by 4 bases and J by 5 bases; unmatched bases: 7. Germline CDR1 and CDR2: SGHNT and YYREEE (reference sequence). This CDR3 spans 14 amino acids. The CDR3, as DNA: TGTGCCAGCAGCATCCGGACTAGCGTGGACGAGCAGTACTTC. Its protein product is CASSIRTSVDEQYF.

The V and J genes are TRBV25-1 and TRBJ2-2, with TRBD2 as a possible D gene (5 bases). Germline lookup yields CDR1 MGHDK and CDR2 SYGVNS. Trimming removed 2 bases from V and 6 bases from J, with 13 bases in between. The CDR3 length is 15 residues. CDR3 loop: CASSEVTEEAGELFF. As DNA, the CDR3 is TGTGCCAGCAGTGAAGTGACTGAGGAGGCCGGGGAGCTGTTTTTT.

V and J are TRBV18 and TRBJ2-2; 10 positions match TRBD2. Germline-derived CDR1 and CDR2 are KGHSH and LQKENI. This CDR3 comprises 16 residues. J was trimmed by 1 base and V by 3 bases; bases with no gene match: 2. The CDR3 DNA reads TGTGCCAGCTCACCTAGGACTAGCGGGAACACCGGGGAGCTGTTTTTT. Amino acid sequence: CASSPRTSGNTGELFF.

The J gene is TRBJ2-7, the V gene TRBV5-1; tentative D call: TRBD1 (6 bases). The CDR3 has 16 residues. Germline CDR1 reads SGHRS; CDR2 reads YFSETQ. V was cut by 4 bases and J by 3 bases, with 20 bases left in between. This chain's CDR3 is CASSHEAGQKNYEQYF. CDR3 nucleotide sequence: TGCGCCAGCAGCCACGAAGCAGGACAGAAAAACTACGAGCAGTACTTC.

V gene TRBV5-6 combines with J gene TRBJ2-5; D is ambiguous. The CDR3 consists of 14 residues. Between the trimmed V and J ends, which lost 5 bases and 2 bases, there was a span of 13 bases. CDR1 SGHDT and CDR2 YYEEEE come from the germline V gene. Here the CDR3 reads CASRNGVAQETQYF. The CDR3, as DNA: TGTGCCAGCAGAAATGGGGTCGCACAAGAGACCCAGTACTTC.

The V gene is TRBV5-4, the J gene TRBJ2-5; D call uncertain. Germline loops: CDR1 SGHNT, CDR2 YYREEE (reference sequence). CDR3 length equals 14 residues. Trimming removed 0 bases at V and 5 bases at J, with 11 bases between. The CDR3 coding sequence is TGTGCCAGCAGCTTGGGTGGGCACGGGGAGACCCAGTACTTC. Translating it yields CASSLGGHGETQYF. Variable domain in full (rest from reference TRBV5-4 and TRBJ2-5): ETGVTQSPTHLIKTRGQQVTLRCSSQSGHNTVSWYQQALGQGPQFIFQYYREEENGRGNFPPRFSGLQFPNYSSELNVNALELDDSALYLCASSLGGHGETQYFGPGTRLLVL.

For this clone: The sample holds other DNA sequences that translate to the same CDR3. This chain links TRBV5-1 with TRBJ2-3; D uncertain. Germline V gene data show CDR1 as SGHRS and CDR2 as YFSETQ. The CDR3 has 11 residues. V shed 4 bases and J shed 6 bases, with 6 bases lying between them. CDR3 bases: TGCGCCAGCAGCCTAGAGGATACGCAGTATTTT. Its translation: CASSLEDTQYF.

This clone came up once. The chain uses TRBV28 and TRBJ2-7, with D hard to call. Germline V gene data show CDR1 as MDHEN and CDR2 as SYDVKM. The CDR3 contains 14 residues. Trimming cost V 5 bases and J 1 base, with 12 bases left between them. CDR3 DNA sequence: TGTGCCAGCAGTAATTTTGGGCGGTCCTACGAGCAGTACTTC. Translating gives CASSNFGRSYEQYF.

This clone is a singleton in its sample. The CDR3 DNA sequence: TGCGCCAGCAGCTTGGAGGGAGTGACACTAAACACTGAAGCTTTCTTT. Amino acid sequence: CASSLEGVTLNTEAFF. This sequence joins TRBV5-1 and TRBJ1-1, with D hard to call. The CDR3 totals 16 residues. V lost 0 bases, J lost 2 bases, and 14 bases lay in between. Germline V gene lookup returns CDR1 SGHRS and CDR2 YFSETQ.

This clone was seen a single time. This chain uses TRBV5-6 with TRBJ2-1; 7 bases agree with TRBD2. The CDR3 extends over 15 amino acids. Looked up from germline, CDR1 is SGHDT and CDR2 is YYEEEE. After removal of 6 bases from V and 0 bases from J, the junction contained 6 bases not matched to a gene. The CDR3 here is CASKQAGSSYNEQFF. The CDR3 DNA is TGTGCCAGCAAGCAAGCGGGAAGCTCCTACAATGAGCAGTTCTTC.

The chain is built from TRBV5-8 and TRBJ2-7; 10 positions match TRBD2. Trimming took 2 bases from V and 0 from J; bases not matched to a gene: 8. CDR1 and CDR2 from the germline V gene are SGHTS and YDEGEE. CDR3 length equals 17 residues. CDR3 loop: CASSFSSGSFGSYEQYF. The CDR3 DNA follows: TGTGCCAGCAGCTTCTCTAGCGGGAGCTTCGGCTCCTACGAGCAGTACTTC.

The chain has TRBV28 and TRBJ1-5, with a possible D match to TRBD1 (5 bases). Germline V gene data show CDR1 as MDHEN and CDR2 as SYDVKM. The CDR3 has 15 residues. V was trimmed by 4 bases and J by 2 bases, leaving 12 bases between them. The CDR3, as DNA: TGTGCCAGCAGTTACGGGGGTGCGGGCAATCAGCCCCAGCATTTT. Protein product: CASSYGGAGNQPQHF.

This clone is a singleton in its sample. The V gene is TRBV2, the J gene TRBJ1-1; 8 bases match TRBD1. CDR1 SNHLY and CDR2 FYNNEI come from the germline V gene. The CDR3 is 16 residues long. V dropped 5 bases and J dropped 4; count of bases not matched to a gene: 12. This CDR3 reads CASSYQTGVWGTEAFF. The CDR3 bases are TGTGCCAGCAGTTATCAGACAGGGGTTTGGGGCACTGAAGCTTTCTTT.

The rearrangement joins TRBV18 to TRBJ2-7, with 9 bases lining up with TRBD2. The CDR3 runs to 15 residues. Germline-derived CDR1 and CDR2 are KGHSH and LQKENI. J lost 7 bases, V lost 2 bases, and 9 bases had no gene match. CDR3: CASSPRPSGTGEQYF. DNA for the CDR3: TGTGCCAGCTCACCAAGGCCTAGCGGGACGGGGGAGCAGTACTTC.

The V call is TRBV2, the J call TRBJ2-7; TRBD2 might be the D (7 bases). Germline V gives CDR1 SNHLY, CDR2 FYNNEI. The CDR3 runs 15 residues. V lost 3 bases and J lost 5, with 17 bases in between. The CDR3, as DNA: TGTGCCAGCAGTGAGATCGGCGGAGGGGGGGACGAGCAGTACTTC. Protein product: CASSEIGGGGDEQYF. Full variable domain (remainder filled in from reference TRBV2 and TRBJ2-7): EPEVTQTPSHQVTQMGQEVILRCVPISNHLYFYWYRQILGQKVEFLVSFYNNEISEKSEIFDDQFSVERPDGSNFTLKIRSTKLEDSAMYFCASSEIGGGGDEQYFGPGTRLTVT.

V is TRBV7-9 and J is TRBJ2-3, with 9 bases fitting TRBD2. This CDR3 is built from 16 residues. The V gene end was trimmed by 1 base and the J gene end by 6 bases; junction bases not matched to a gene: 8. CDR1 is SEHNR and CDR2 is FQNEAQ in the germline V gene (reference sequence). This CDR3 reads CASSLVASGIADTQYF. DNA for the CDR3: TGTGCCAGCAGCTTAGTGGCTAGCGGGATTGCGGATACGCAGTATTTT. The entire variable domain, with the rest obtained from reference TRBV7-9 and TRBJ2-3, is as follows: DTGVSQNPRHKITKRGQNVTFRCDPISEHNRLYWYRQTLGQGPEFLTYFQNEAQLEKSRLLSDRFSAERPKGSFSTLEIQRTEQGDSAMYLCASSLVASGIADTQYFGPGTRLTVL.

The J gene is TRBJ1-2, the V gene TRBV29-1; D is ambiguous. The CDR3 is 10 amino acids. Trimming removed 5 bases at V and 8 bases at J, with 9 bases between. Germline V gene data show CDR1 as SQVTM and CDR2 as ANQGSEA. CDR3 nucleotide sequence: TGCAGCGTTTCGGGAGGAGGCTACACCTTC. Translating it yields CSVSGGGYTF. The variable domain in full, completed from reference TRBV29-1 and TRBJ1-2, reads SAVISQKPSRDICQRGTSLTIQCQVDSQVTMMFWYRQQPGQSLTLIATANQGSEATYESGFVIDKFPISRPNLTFSTLTVSNMSPEDSSIYLCSVSGGGYTFGSGTRLTVV.

The V and J genes are TRBV30 and TRBJ2-7, with D unresolved. Trimming shortened V by 3 bases and J by 2 bases, and 11 bases separated the two germline ends. The CDR3 covers 13 residues. The germline V gene encodes CDR1 GTSNPN and CDR2 SVGIG (reference sequence). CDR3 nucleotide sequence: TGTGCCTGGAGGATGGGTGGGACCTACGAGCAGTACTTC. Translating it yields CAWRMGGTYEQYF.

This chain joins TRBV11-2 and TRBJ2-5; TRBD2 matches at 11 bases. In germline, CDR1 is SGHAT, CDR2 FQNNGV. There are 16 residues in the CDR3. The trim removed 5 bases at V and 2 bases at J, leaving 7 bases unmatched. The CDR3 loop reads CASSRGLADEQETQYF. CDR3 DNA: TGTGCCAGCAGCCGGGGACTAGCGGACGAACAAGAGACCCAGTACTTC.

The chain has TRBV2 and TRBJ2-3; 8 bases are shared with TRBD1. V shed 6 bases and J 5 bases; nucleotides not matched to a gene: 4. Looked up from germline, CDR1 is SNHLY and CDR2 is FYNNEI. The CDR3 totals 13 residues. The CDR3 bases are TGTGCCAGCAGGAGGACAGGGCAAGATACGCAGTATTTT. This codes for CASRRTGQDTQYF.